This T cell receptor beta chain was retrieved from a study of T cell responses to AZD1222 COVID-19 vaccine. J was trimmed by 4 bases and V by 2 bases; bases with no gene match: 14. This CDR3 contains 18 residues. Germline V CDR1 and CDR2: ENHRY, SYGVKD. This clone was picked up one time. Antigen specificity is unknown. Study-wide points: Elevations in Spike-specific TCR breadth and depth followed administration of two AZD1222 doses.

Here immunoSEQ multiplex PCR was the method, and the copy in TCRdb shows in-frame clones only, minus some. Of about 140,000 clones in the sample, over 85% were seen once. The material sequenced was peripheral blood, taken on day 0 of AZD1222 vaccination. The source of this sequence is an adult in good health. V and J are TRBV10-3 and TRBJ2-5; 9 bases match TRBD1. The CDR3: CAISETKAGTGSRETQYF. Here the CDR3 DNA reads TGTGCCATCAGTGAGACTAAAGCCGGGACAGGGTCGAGAGAGACCCAGTACTTC.